These 26 T cell receptor beta chains came from one sample sequenced in a study of PD-1 blockade in classical Hodgkin lymphoma. Relapses following autologous stem cell transplantation were seen in all patients, with brentuximab vedotin exposure varying. Data came from immunoSEQ multiplex PCR; TCRdb stores just in-frame clones and leaves some out. The repertoire holds 20,000 to 30,000 clones, with more than 65% as singletons. Sequencing used peripheral blood mononuclear cells (PBMCs), obtained at baseline. All receptors derive from a human donor with classical Hodgkin lymphoma.

In DNA form, the CDR3 reads TGTGCCAGCAGCTTGGGGGTACTCCTATCTGAAGCTTTCTTT. This codes for CASSLGVLLSEAFF. The V gene is TRBV5-6, the J gene TRBJ1-1; D gene unclear. This CDR3 has 14 residues. The V end lost 0 bases, the J end lost 6 bases, and 12 bases lay between the germline ends. CDR1 SGHDT and CDR2 YYEEEE come from the germline V gene.

This clone showed up just a few times. The J gene is TRBJ2-2, the V gene TRBV5-1; TRBD2 might be the D (5 bases). Germline CDR1 is SGHRS and CDR2 is YFSETQ. This CDR3 is 15 amino acids long. V lost 4 bases to trimming and J lost 0 bases, with 10 bases between them. The CDR3 loop is CASSEGGSNTGELFF. Here the CDR3 DNA reads TGCGCCAGCAGCGAGGGTGGGTCGAACACCGGGGAGCTGTTTTTT.

The rearrangement uses TRBV9 and TRBJ1-6; no definite D call. The germline V and J ends were trimmed by 4 bases and 0 bases, with 14 bases remaining between them. CDR1 is SGDLS, CDR2 YYNGEE, per germline. This CDR3 is 17 amino acids long. The CDR3: CASSLDSRSSYNSPLHF. The CDR3 DNA reads as TGTGCCAGCAGCTTAGACTCGCGTAGCTCCTATAATTCACCCCTCCACTTT.

This clone was seen more than once but under ten times. The genes are TRBV4-3 and TRBJ1-2; unclear D gene. The ends were cut back, 0 bases at V and 8 bases at J, with 16 bases in the middle. Looked up from germline, CDR1 is LGHNA and CDR2 is YSLEER. The CDR3 consists of 15 residues. The CDR3 DNA follows: TGCGCCAGCAGCCAAGATGAGTTCCCGGCAAGAGGCTACACCTTC. Its protein is CASSQDEFPARGYTF.

This clone occurred once. This chain links TRBV6-1 with TRBJ1-6, with D possibly being TRBD1 (6 bases). CDR1 and CDR2 from the germline V gene are MNHNS and SASEGT. Trimming shortened V by 4 bases and J by 8 bases, and 9 bases separated the two germline ends. This CDR3 spans 13 amino acids. The CDR3, as DNA: TGTGCCAGCAGTGTCCCAGGGGATTCACCCCTCCACTTT. Protein: CASSVPGDSPLHF.

The CDR3 spells CASSPGQGVQPQHF. The CDR3 nucleotides read TGTGCCAGCAGCCCGGGACAGGGGGTCCAGCCCCAGCATTTT. V usage is TRBV27 and J usage is TRBJ1-5; 11 bases line up with TRBD1. CDR1 MNHEY and CDR2 SMNVEV come from the germline V gene (reference sequence). This CDR3 contains 14 residues. V lost 6 bases, J lost 7 bases, and 5 bases stayed unmatched.

The genes are TRBV7-9 and TRBJ2-3; no firm D call. The V gene's germline CDR1 is SEHNR and CDR2 FQNEAQ (reference sequence). The CDR3 is made up of 12 amino acids. V gave up 1 base and J gave up 8 bases, with 7 bases separating them. In nucleotides, the CDR3 is TGTGCCAGCAGCTTAGATAAGGGTACGCAGTATTTT. Translated: CASSLDKGTQYF.

The chain employs TRBV6-1 and TRBJ2-7, with no clear D. The CDR3 totals 13 residues. The germline V and J ends were trimmed by 2 bases and 2 bases, with 7 bases remaining between them. Germline CDR1 MNHNS, CDR2 SASEGT. The CDR3 nucleotides read TGTGCCAGCAGTGAAAGGATTCCCTACGAGCAGTACTTC. Translating gives CASSERIPYEQYF.

The chain couples TRBV5-6 to TRBJ2-3; 8 bases match TRBD1. The germline gives CDR1 SGHDT, CDR2 YYEEEE. V was clipped by 3 bases and J by 3 bases; unmatched bases: 12. The CDR3 loop spans 17 amino acids. The CDR3 nucleotides read TGTGCCAGCAGCTCCATTGTGAGGACAGGGACTACAGATACGCAGTATTTT. Translation: CASSSIVRTGTTDTQYF. Full variable domain (missing parts from reference TRBV5-6 and TRBJ2-3): DAGVTQSPTHLIKTRGQQVTLRCSPKSGHDTVSWYQQALGQGPQFIFQYYEEEERQRGNFPDRFSGHQFPNYSSELNVNALLLGDSALYLCASSSIVRTGTTDTQYFGPGTRLTVL.

The chain carries TRBV5-4 and TRBJ1-1, with D maybe TRBD1 (5 bases). There are 13 residues in the CDR3. Germline loops: CDR1 SGHNT, CDR2 YYREEE (reference sequence). V was shortened by 2 bases and J by 1 base, with 6 bases between the two germline ends. CDR3 sequence reads: CASSFGGNTEAFF. The CDR3 DNA follows: TGTGCCAGCAGCTTTGGGGGGAACACTGAAGCTTTCTTT.

The chain combines TRBV6-5 with TRBJ1-4; D possibly corresponds to TRBD1 (5 bases). V lost 0 bases and J 3 bases, leaving 11 bases between the germline ends. This CDR3 has 16 amino acids. The germline gives CDR1 MNHEY, CDR2 SVGAGI. CDR3 residues: CASSYSNGASNEKLFF. The CDR3 nucleotides are TGTGCCAGCAGTTACTCGAATGGGGCGTCTAATGAAAAACTGTTTTTT.

This clone has more than one count but fewer than ten. This chain connects TRBV30 to TRBJ1-5; D uncertain. The length of the CDR3 is 14 residues. Germline lookup yields CDR1 GTSNPN and CDR2 SVGIG (reference sequence). V gave up 2 bases and J gave up 7 bases, with 15 bases separating them. CDR3 DNA sequence: TGTGCCTGGAGTAGTAGGGTAAGAGGGCAGCCCCAGCATTTT. This codes for CAWSSRVRGQPQHF.

The genes are TRBV27 and TRBJ2-1; 8 bases fit TRBD1. CDR3 length: 15 residues. Losses at the gene ends were 5 bases for V and 3 bases for J; bases not matched to a gene: 6. CDR1 and CDR2 (germline): MNHEY, SMNVEV (reference sequence). DNA for the CDR3: TGTGCCAGCAGTCACGGGACAGGAAACTACAATGAGCAGTTCTTC. Translating it yields CASSHGTGNYNEQFF.

This clone turned up a few times. The chain uses TRBV27 and TRBJ1-5, with D perhaps matching TRBD1 (6 bases). Germline values: CDR1 MNHEY, CDR2 SMNVEV (reference sequence). V lost 4 bases, J lost 5 bases, and 15 bases lay in between. The CDR3 extends over 15 amino acids. The CDR3 coding sequence is TGTGCCAGCAGTTCAGGGGCGGGGGGGGATCAGCCCCAGCATTTT. Its protein is CASSSGAGGDQPQHF.

The chain carries TRBV11-3 and TRBJ2-1; 10 bases fit TRBD2. CDR3 length: 13 residues. J was trimmed by 6 bases and V by 6 bases; bases with no gene match: 2. Germline lookup yields CDR1 SGHNT and CDR2 YENEEA. CDR3 sequence: CASRAGGSNEQFF. CDR3 sequence (DNA): TGTGCCAGCAGAGCGGGGGGGTCCAATGAGCAGTTCTTC. Using reference TRBV11-3 and TRBJ2-1 for the parts outside the CDR3, the full variable domain is EAGVVQSPRYKIIEKKQPVAFWCNPISGHNTLYWYLQNLGQGPELLIRYENEEAVDDSQLPKDRFSAERLKGVDSTLKIQPAELGDSAVYLCASRAGGSNEQFFGPGTRLTVL.

This clone was detected once. The chain is built from TRBV13 and TRBJ2-1; 8 positions agree with TRBD1. J was trimmed by 0 bases and V by 8 bases; bases with no gene match: 6. The CDR3 is 15 residues long. Looked up from germline, CDR1 is PRHDT and CDR2 is FYEKMQ (reference sequence). CDR3 in DNA: TGTGCCAGCTCAACTGGGACAGGCTCCTACAATGAGCAGTTCTTC. Translating it yields CASSTGTGSYNEQFF.

Only one count was recorded for this clone. The chain links TRBV7-2 to TRBJ1-1; D is ambiguous. V gave up 5 bases and J gave up 4 bases, with 14 bases separating them. This CDR3 contains 14 residues. Germline CDR1 reads SGHTA; CDR2 reads FQGNSA. This CDR3 is CASSTQGEATEAFF. CDR3 nucleotides: TGTGCCAGCAGCACGCAAGGAGAGGCCACTGAAGCTTTCTTT.

This clone rates as medium-sized. The chain couples TRBV9 to TRBJ1-1, with D possibly matching TRBD1 (5 bases). This CDR3 is built from 14 residues. Between the trimmed V and J ends, which lost 1 base and 4 bases, there was a span of 11 bases. Germline lookup yields CDR1 SGDLS and CDR2 YYNGEE. DNA of the CDR3: TGTGCCAGCAGCGTAATCCCACAGGCCACTGAAGCTTTCTTT. It is translated as CASSVIPQATEAFF.

CDR3 protein: CASSLTRGGDQPQHF. The DNA for the CDR3 is TGTGCCAGCAGTCTTACACGAGGGGGCGATCAGCCCCAGCATTTT. This chain connects TRBV6-5 to TRBJ1-5, with 7 bases aligning to TRBD1. Trimming at V came to 5 bases and at J to 5 bases, leaving 9 bases not matched to a gene. CDR3 length: 15 residues. Germline V CDR1 and CDR2: MNHEY, SVGAGI.

The chain couples TRBV28 to TRBJ2-3; TRBD2 matches at 7 bases. Looked up from germline, CDR1 is MDHEN and CDR2 is SYDVKM. The CDR3 has 16 amino acids. V shed 5 bases, J shed 2 bases, and the junction held 10 bases outside the gene matches. Here the CDR3 DNA reads TGTGCCAGCAGTCCCCCTCGGCTAGCGGCCACAGATACGCAGTATTTT. Translated: CASSPPRLAATDTQYF.

V is TRBV7-8 and J is TRBJ1-2, with 8 nucleotides matching TRBD1. J lost 4 bases, V lost 4 bases, and 5 bases had no gene match. The CDR3 loop spans 14 amino acids. CDR1 is SGHVS, CDR2 FQNEAQ, per germline. The DNA for the CDR3 is TGTGCCAGCAGCTCGGACAGGGCGGGCTATGGCTACACCTTC. It yields the protein CASSSDRAGYGYTF.

This sequence joins TRBV7-8 and TRBJ1-1; 9 bases match TRBD1. CDR1 is SGHVS, CDR2 FQNEAQ, per germline. Trimming removed 1 base from V and 7 bases from J; junction bases left unmatched: 4. The CDR3 extends over 14 amino acids. The CDR3 loop reads CASSLGTGAFEAFF. The CDR3 region has the DNA TGTGCCAGCAGCTTAGGGACAGGGGCCTTTGAAGCTTTCTTT.

The rearrangement uses TRBV6-5 and TRBJ2-2, with D perhaps matching TRBD1 (5 bases). The V and J ends lost 4 bases and 5 bases respectively, with 14 bases between them. Germline V gene data show CDR1 as MNHEY and CDR2 as SVGAGI. The CDR3 loop spans 15 amino acids. The DNA of the CDR3 is TGTGCCAGCAGTTGGTCAGGGTTAGGGACCGGGGAGCTGTTTTTT. Translated: CASSWSGLGTGELFF.

The V call is TRBV4-1, the J call TRBJ2-3; D is possibly TRBD2 (5 bases). V lost 6 bases to trimming and J lost 0 bases, with 7 bases between them. Germline loops: CDR1 MGHRA, CDR2 YSYEKL. The CDR3 totals 13 residues. CDR3 nucleotides: TGCGCCAGCAGACGGGAAAGCACAGATACGCAGTATTTT. Protein product: CASRRESTDTQYF.

The chain employs TRBV15 and TRBJ1-5, with D maybe TRBD1 (5 bases). This CDR3 has 15 residues. V lost 0 bases and J 1 base, leaving 7 bases between the germline ends. Germline assignment: CDR1 LNHNV and CDR2 YYDKDF (reference sequence). This chain's CDR3 is CATSRDRGSNQPQHF. CDR3 nucleotides: TGTGCCACCAGCAGAGATCGGGGCAGCAATCAGCCCCAGCATTTT.

The chain couples TRBV5-1 to TRBJ1-6, with TRBD1 matching over 8 bases. CDR3 length: 13 amino acids. The germline CDR1 and CDR2 sequences are SGHRS and YFSETQ. J was trimmed by 9 bases and V by 4 bases; bases with no gene match: 3. CDR3 coding DNA: TGCGCCAGCAGCGCGGACAGGGTTTCACCCCTCCACTTT. Its translation: CASSADRVSPLHF.